This TCR beta chain was captured by sequencing in a study of blood T cells in healthy people across ages. Trimming left V 5 bases short and J 1 base short, with 12 bases between. CDR3 length: 14 residues. CDR1 and CDR2 from the germline V gene are SGHNT and YENEEA. Next came a second PCR, run for roughly 6 to 11 cycles, which used a sample-barcoded 5' primer along with a J-beta primer mix. TCRdb passed the 5' RACE reads through MiXCR, listing each CDR3 protein once. The table has around 790,000 distinct CDR3 sequences, roughly 44% seen once. This clonotype appeared many times. The rearrangement links TRBV11-3 to TRBJ2-7; D may be TRBD2 (5 bases). The source is a man aged 60 to 69 in good health. Sequencing was carried out using blood. CDR3 coding DNA: TGTGCCAGCAGCACGACCTGGAGGTCCTACGAGCAGTACTTC. The encoded protein is CASSTTWRSYEQYF.